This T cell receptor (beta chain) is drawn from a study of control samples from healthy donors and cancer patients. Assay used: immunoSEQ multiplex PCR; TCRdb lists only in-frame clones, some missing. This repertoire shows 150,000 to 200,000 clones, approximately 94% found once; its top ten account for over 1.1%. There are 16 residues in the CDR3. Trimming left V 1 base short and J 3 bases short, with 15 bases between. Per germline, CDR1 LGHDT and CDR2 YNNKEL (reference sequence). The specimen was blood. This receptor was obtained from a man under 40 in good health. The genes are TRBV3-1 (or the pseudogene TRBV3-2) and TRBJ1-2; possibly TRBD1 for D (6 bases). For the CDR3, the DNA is TGTGCCAGCAGCCAAGGAACTGGGGGGGGCGACTATGGCTACACCTTC. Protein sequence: CASSQGTGGGDYGYTF.